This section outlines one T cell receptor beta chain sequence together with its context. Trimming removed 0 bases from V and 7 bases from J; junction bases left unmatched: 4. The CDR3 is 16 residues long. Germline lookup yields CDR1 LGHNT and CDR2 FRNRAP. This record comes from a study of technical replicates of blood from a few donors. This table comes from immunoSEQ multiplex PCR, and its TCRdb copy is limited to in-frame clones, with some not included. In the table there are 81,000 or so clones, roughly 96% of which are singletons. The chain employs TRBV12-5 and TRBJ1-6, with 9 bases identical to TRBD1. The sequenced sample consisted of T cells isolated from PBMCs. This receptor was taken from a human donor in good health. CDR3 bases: TGTGCTAGTGGTTTGGTTATGGGGACAGGGAATTCACCCCTCCACTTT. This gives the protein CASGLVMGTGNSPLHF.